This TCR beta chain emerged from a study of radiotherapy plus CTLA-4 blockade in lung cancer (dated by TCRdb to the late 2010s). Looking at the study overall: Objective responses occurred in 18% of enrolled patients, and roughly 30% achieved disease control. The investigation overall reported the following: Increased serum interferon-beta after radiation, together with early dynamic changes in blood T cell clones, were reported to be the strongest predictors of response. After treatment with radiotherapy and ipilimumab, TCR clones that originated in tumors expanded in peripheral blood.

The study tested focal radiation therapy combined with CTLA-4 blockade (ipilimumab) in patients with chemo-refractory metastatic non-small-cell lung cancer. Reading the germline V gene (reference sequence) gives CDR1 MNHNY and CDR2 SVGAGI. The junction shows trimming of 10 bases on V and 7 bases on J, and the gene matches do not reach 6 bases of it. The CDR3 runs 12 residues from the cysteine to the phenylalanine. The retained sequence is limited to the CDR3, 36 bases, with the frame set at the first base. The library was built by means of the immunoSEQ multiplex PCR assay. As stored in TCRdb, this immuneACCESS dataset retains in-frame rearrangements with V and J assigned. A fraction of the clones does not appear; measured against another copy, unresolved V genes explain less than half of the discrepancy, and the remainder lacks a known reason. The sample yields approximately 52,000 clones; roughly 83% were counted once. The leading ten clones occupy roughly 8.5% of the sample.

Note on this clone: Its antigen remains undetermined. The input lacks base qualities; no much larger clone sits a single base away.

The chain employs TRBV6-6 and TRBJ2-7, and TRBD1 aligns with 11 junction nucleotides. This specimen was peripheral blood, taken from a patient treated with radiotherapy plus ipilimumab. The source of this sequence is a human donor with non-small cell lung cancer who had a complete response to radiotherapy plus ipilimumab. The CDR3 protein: CATGQGAEEQYF. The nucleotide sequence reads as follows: TGTGCCACCGGACAGGGGGCGGAAGAGCAGTACTTC.